These T cell receptor beta chains were read from a single sample in a study of post-analysis software for immune sequencing data. In TCRdb, the PCR reads were re-called with MiXCR into one record per CDR3 protein. Found here are 550,000 to 700,000 distinct CDR3 sequences, about 40% of them singletons; the top ten hold under 2%. Sequencing was performed on blood. Receptors were obtained from a girl aged 5-17 years with multiple sclerosis. Both conserved end residues are part of each CDR3. D genes are given only for firm matches. The listing skips clone size in some rows; elsewhere it reads once, few, many or a size class.

few | . | TRBJ1-2 | TRBV29-1 | CSVGGKTYGYTF | TGCAGCGTTGGAGGGAAAACCTACGGCTACACCTTC
. | . | TRBJ2-5 | TRBV14 | CASSPRDPSGGLETQYF | TGTGCCAGCAGCCCCCGGGACCCTTCCGGGGGATTAGAGACCCAGTACTTC
. | . | TRBJ1-1 | TRBV27 | CASSPPCGEAFF | TGTGCCAGCAGTCCCCCATGTGGTGAAGCTTTCTTT
. | TRBD2 | TRBJ2-7 | TRBV3-1 | CASSPSGTSGYEQYF | TGTGCCAGCAGCCCGTCCGGGACTAGCGGCTACGAGCAGTACTTC
few | . | TRBJ2-3 | TRBV20-1 | CSAGQGRVTQYF | TGCAGTGCTGGGCAGGGGAGAGTAACGCAGTATTTT
few | . | TRBJ1-1 | TRBV4-2 | CASSPVKGAMNTEAFF | TGTGCCAGCAGCCCAGTCAAGGGAGCTATGAACACTGAAGCTTTCTTT
. | TRBD1 | TRBJ1-2 | TRBV27 | CASSFGTGHLGYTF | TGTGCCAGCAGTTTCGGGACAGGCCATTTGGGCTACACCTTC
. | . | TRBJ2-5 | TRBV6-6 | CASSLTGPPGEQYF | TGTGCCAGCAGTTTGACCGGTCCTCCTGGGGAGCAGTACTTC
. | . | TRBJ1-2 | TRBV5-1 | CASSLNAGYGYTF | TGCGCCAGCAGCTTGAACGCTGGTTATGGCTACACCTTC
many | TRBD2 | TRBJ2-1 | TRBV7-6 | CASSPPLIAGGNEQFF | TGTGCCAGCAGCCCACCACTTATAGCGGGAGGTAATGAGCAGTTCTTC
. | . | TRBJ2-3 | TRBV10-3 | CAISESTGIADTQYF | TGTGCCATCAGTGAGTCGACAGGAATTGCAGATACGCAGTATTTT
few | TRBD2 | TRBJ2-7 | TRBV7-2 | CASSLGLAGETYEQYF | TGTGCCAGCAGCTTGGGACTAGCGGGGGAAACCTACGAGCAGTACTTC
many | TRBD1 | TRBJ2-3 | TRBV29-1 | CSAIPGQGNADTQYF | TGCAGCGCAATACCGGGACAGGGGAACGCAGATACGCAGTATTTT
once | . | TRBJ2-2 | TRBV7-9 | CASSLGRENTGELFF | TGTGCCAGCAGCTTAGGGCGGGAGAACACCGGGGAGCTGTTTTTT
. | . | TRBJ1-1 | TRBV6-5 | CASSYSSPNTEAFF | TGTGCCAGCAGTTACTCTTCTCCGAACACTGAAGCTTTCTTT
. | . | TRBJ1-1 | TRBV27 | CASSLSRHTEAFF | TGTGCCAGCAGTTTGTCCAGGCACACCGAAGCTTTCTTT
few | . | TRBJ2-1 | TRBV12-3/TRBV12-4 | CASSLPQDYNEQFF | TGTGCCAGCAGTTTGCCCCAGGACTACAATGAGCAGTTCTTC
few | TRBD1 | TRBJ2-1 | TRBV6-6 | CASTWTGDGEQFF | TGTGCCAGCACATGGACAGGGGATGGAGAGCAGTTCTTC
few | . | TRBJ2-1 | TRBV6-4 | CASSDPRGRTPRFGEQFF | TGTGCCAGCAGTGACCCGAGGGGCAGGACGCCCAGGTTTGGGGAGCAGTTCTTC
few | TRBD1 | TRBJ2-5 | TRBV7-9 | CASSIGQGETQYF | TGTGCCAGCAGCATTGGACAGGGAGAGACCCAGTACTTC
. | TRBD2 | TRBJ2-5 | TRBV7-9 | CASSLPPGGRAETQYF | TGTGCCAGCAGCCTCCCCCCTGGCGGGAGGGCAGAGACCCAGTACTTC
. | . | TRBJ1-2 | TRBV12-3/TRBV12-4 | CASSLRVLNYGYTF | TGTGCCAGCAGCCTCAGGGTCCTTAACTATGGCTACACCTTC
once | . | TRBJ2-4 | TRBV27 | CASSWGHLAKNIQYF | TGTGCCAGCAGTTGGGGACACTTGGCCAAAAACATTCAGTACTTC
. | . | TRBJ1-2 | TRBV10-3 | CAISEPTGKSYGYTF | TGTGCCATCAGTGAGCCGACGGGGAAGAGCTATGGCTACACCTTC
few | TRBD1 | TRBJ2-7 | TRBV7-2 | CASSLGVGTGRKQYF | TGTGCCAGCAGCCTCGGTGTCGGGACAGGGAGGAAGCAGTACTTC
few | . | TRBJ2-1 | TRBV9 | CASSVAPSNEQFF | TGTGCCAGCAGCGTAGCCCCGTCAAATGAGCAGTTCTTC
. | TRBD2 | TRBJ2-4 | TRBV27 | CASSPATSGRPWNIQYF | TGTGCCAGCAGTCCCGCGACTAGCGGGAGGCCCTGGAACATTCAGTACTTC